Shown below are 2 T cell receptor beta chains from a single sample sequenced in a study of PD-L1 blockade in urothelial cancer. Libraries were prepared by immunoSEQ multiplex PCR; TCRdb keeps only in-frame clonotypes and omits some of them. The data show some 67,000 clones, 85% to 90% seen once. Sequenced material: PBMCs, taken around atezolizumab (anti-PD-L1) treatment. Receptors were obtained from a man aged 60 to 69 with urothelial cancer.

This clone was observed a single time. This rearrangement joins TRBV7-3 to TRBJ2-1; D is possibly TRBD2 (7 bases). The CDR3 is 15 residues long. Trimming took off 4 bases at V and 6 bases at J, with 16 bases between the two ends. CDR1 SGHTA and CDR2 FQGTGA come from the germline V gene. As DNA, the CDR3 is TGTGCCAGCAGCTCCCAATCGGGGGGCAGCAATGAGCAGTTCTTC. Translation: CASSSQSGGSNEQFF.

The V and J genes are TRBV4-2 and TRBJ2-5; no definite D call. CDR3 size: 14 residues. V was trimmed by 0 bases and J by 3 bases, leaving 8 bases between them. From germline, CDR1 is LGHNA and CDR2 YNFKEQ. The CDR3 protein is CASSQDGQKETQYF. The CDR3 DNA sequence: TGTGCCAGCAGCCAAGATGGGCAGAAAGAGACCCAGTACTTC.